These 22 T cell receptor beta chains were sequenced from one sample in a study of tumor-infiltrating lymphocytes in localized non-small cell lung cancer. Clones were read by immunoSEQ multiplex PCR, and TCRdb kept only the in-frame ones, dropping some. Among 7,000 or so clones, over 65% were seen once, and the ten largest hold 9%. The sequencing sample was made of lung tumor tissue. The receptors here all came from a human donor with non-small cell lung cancer.

The chain carries TRBV5-1 and TRBJ2-2, with 7 bases matching TRBD1. Germline-derived CDR1 and CDR2 are SGHRS and YFSETQ. The CDR3 loop spans 15 amino acids. Germline trimming cut 0 bases from V and 6 bases from J; bases unmatched to any gene: 5. The CDR3 nucleotides read TGCGCCAGCAGCTTGGACCTTCAGGGGGCCGGGGAGCTGTTTTTT. As protein: CASSLDLQGAGELFF.

The V call is TRBV2, the J call TRBJ2-7; 8 nucleotides line up with TRBD2. The CDR3 has 13 residues. V shed 4 bases and J 5 bases; nucleotides not matched to a gene: 4. Germline V CDR1 and CDR2: SNHLY, FYNNEI. CDR3 sequence: CASSGLARHEQYF. As DNA, the CDR3 is TGTGCCAGCAGTGGACTAGCGCGCCACGAGCAGTACTTC.

The chain couples TRBV27 to TRBJ2-3, with 7 bases fitting TRBD2. This CDR3 contains 13 residues. Germline trimming cut 6 bases from V and 4 bases from J; bases unmatched to any gene: 4. The germline V gene has CDR1 MNHEY and CDR2 SMNVEV (reference sequence). The CDR3 region has the DNA TGTGCCAGCAGCGGGAGGAGGGCAGATACGCAGTATTTT. Protein: CASSGRRADTQYF.

V usage is TRBV18 and J usage is TRBJ2-7; 7 bases are a match to TRBD2. The CDR3 is 16 amino acids. Looked up from germline, CDR1 is KGHSH and CDR2 is LQKENI. With V trimmed by 6 bases and J by 5 bases, 16 bases remained unmatched. The CDR3 sequence: CASSPPGTIPYHEQYF. The CDR3, as DNA: TGTGCCAGCTCTCCGCCGGGGACTATACCCTACCACGAGCAGTACTTC.

The genes are TRBV19 and TRBJ1-5; D perhaps matches TRBD1 (5 bases). The germline V and J ends were trimmed by 6 bases and 0 bases, with 12 bases remaining between them. CDR1 LNHDA and CDR2 SQIVND come from the germline V gene (reference sequence). The CDR3 covers 15 residues. The CDR3 nucleotides are TGTGCCAGTAGCTCTTCTGGGGGTAGCAATCAGCCCCAGCATTTT. It encodes CASSSSGGSNQPQHF.

This chain connects TRBV18 to TRBJ2-1; TRBD1 agrees at 8 bases. The CDR3 spans 14 residues. J lost 4 bases, V lost 3 bases, and 2 bases had no gene match. Per germline, CDR1 KGHSH and CDR2 LQKENI. CDR3 sequence (DNA): TGTGCCAGCTCACCCGGACAGGGTTACAATGAGCAGTTCTTC. Amino acids: CASSPGQGYNEQFF. Filled out from reference TRBV18 and TRBJ2-1, the complete variable domain reads NAGVMQNPRHLVRRRGQEARLRCSPMKGHSHVYWYRQLPEEGLKFMVYLQKENIIDESGMPKERFSAEFPKEGPSILRIQQVVRGDSAAYFCASSPGQGYNEQFFGPGTRLTVL.

This rearrangement joins TRBV7-2 to TRBJ2-7; 7 nucleotides line up with TRBD2. This CDR3 contains 15 residues. CDR1 and CDR2 (germline): SGHTA, FQGNSA. After removal of 1 base from V and 5 bases from J, the junction contained 8 bases not matched to a gene. DNA of the CDR3: TGTGCCAGCAGCTTAGAGGCTAGCGGTCCCCACGAGCAGTACTTC. Translated, it gives CASSLEASGPHEQYF. Combining the CDR3 with reference TRBV7-2 and TRBJ2-7 gives the whole variable domain GAGVSQSPSNKVTEKGKDVELRCDPISGHTALYWYRQSLGQGLEFLIYFQGNSAPDKSGLPSDRFSAERTGGSVSTLTIQRTQQEDSAVYLCASSLEASGPHEQYFGPGTRLTVT.

The rearrangement links TRBV6-5 to TRBJ2-7, with D uncertain. The CDR3 extends over 13 amino acids. The germline CDR1 and CDR2 sequences are MNHEY and SVGAGI. Trimming took 0 bases from V and 7 from J, leaving 10 bases between them. In DNA, the CDR3 is TGTGCCAGCAGTTACTCGAAGGAGAGGGAGCAGTACTTC. This codes for CASSYSKEREQYF.

The J gene is TRBJ2-2, the V gene TRBV28, with D uncertain. Per germline, CDR1 MDHEN and CDR2 SYDVKM. Trimming took 0 bases from V and 7 from J, leaving 6 bases between them. The CDR3 contains 13 residues. The CDR3 protein is CASSLWGDGELFF. In nucleotides, the CDR3 is TGTGCCAGCAGTTTATGGGGTGACGGGGAGCTGTTTTTT.

The CDR3 loop is CASSLAMGRSSSPYEQYF. The DNA for the CDR3 is TGTGCCAGCAGCTTGGCGATGGGCCGTTCATCTTCCCCCTACGAGCAGTACTTC. The chain joins TRBV5-6 to TRBJ2-7, with D unresolved. Trimming shortened V by 0 bases and J by 2 bases, and 21 bases separated the two germline ends. There are 18 residues in the CDR3. CDR1 SGHDT and CDR2 YYEEEE come from the germline V gene.

This clone occurred a few times. This chain uses TRBV9 with TRBJ2-7; 9 nucleotides match TRBD2. The length of the CDR3 is 15 residues. After removal of 0 bases from V and 5 bases from J, the junction contained 6 bases not matched to a gene. Germline loops: CDR1 SGDLS, CDR2 YYNGEE. CDR3 amino acids: CASSVGLAGRDEQYF. The CDR3 DNA is TGTGCCAGCAGCGTAGGGCTAGCGGGACGGGACGAGCAGTACTTC. Full variable domain (missing parts from reference TRBV9 and TRBJ2-7): DSGVTQTPKHLITATGQRVTLRCSPRSGDLSVYWYQQSLDQGLQFLIQYYNGEERAKGNILERFSAQQFPDLHSELNLSSLELGDSALYFCASSVGLAGRDEQYFGPGTRLTVT.

V and J are TRBV5-1 and TRBJ1-2; a possible D gene is TRBD1 (5 bases). V was cut by 0 bases and J by 0 bases, with 9 bases left in between. Germline lookup yields CDR1 SGHRS and CDR2 YFSETQ. The CDR3 contains 15 residues. CDR3 sequence reads: CASSLGGSANYGYTF. The CDR3 coding sequence is TGCGCCAGCAGCTTGGGGGGGTCGGCTAACTATGGCTACACCTTC.

This clone appeared a few times. The V call is TRBV5-4, the J call TRBJ1-2, with D unclear. The CDR3 spans 11 residues. The V and J ends lost 6 bases and 5 bases respectively, with 8 bases between them. The germline gives CDR1 SGHNT, CDR2 YYREEE (reference sequence). In DNA, the CDR3 is TGTGCCAGCAACGGGGTATATGGCTACACCTTC. Encoded protein: CASNGVYGYTF.

The chain joins TRBV5-4 to TRBJ1-2; no firm D call. V lost 2 bases, J lost 8 bases, and 13 bases lay in between. The CDR3 runs 13 residues. CDR1 and CDR2 (germline): SGHNT, YYREEE (reference sequence). CDR3 in amino acids: CASSFRRMGGYTF. DNA for the CDR3: TGTGCCAGCAGCTTCCGGCGCATGGGGGGCTACACCTTC.

The chain is built from TRBV5-6 and TRBJ2-3, with 12 bases fitting TRBD2. The CDR3 loop spans 17 amino acids. The germline CDR1 and CDR2 sequences are SGHDT and YYEEEE. J was trimmed by 5 bases and V by 3 bases; bases with no gene match: 10. CDR3: CASSYGTSGFGGDTQYF. CDR3 coding DNA: TGTGCCAGCAGCTACGGGACTAGCGGGTTCGGGGGAGATACGCAGTATTTT.

V and J are TRBV5-1 and TRBJ1-2, with 8 bases lining up with TRBD1. The germline V gene encodes CDR1 SGHRS and CDR2 YFSETQ. CDR3 length equals 15 residues. Trimming cost V 4 bases and J 3 bases; bases outside gene matches: 8. The CDR3 region has the DNA TGCGCCAGCAGCCCGGGACAGGATGGAGACTATGGCTACACCTTC. Translated, it gives CASSPGQDGDYGYTF.

J is TRBJ1-4 and V is TRBV5-1; D gene unclear. CDR3 size: 14 residues. CDR1 SGHRS and CDR2 YFSETQ come from the germline V gene. V shed 2 bases and J shed 5 bases, with 10 bases lying between them. CDR3: CASSLQSRNEKLFF. The CDR3 DNA is TGCGCCAGCAGCTTACAGTCCCGCAATGAAAAACTGTTTTTT. The variable domain in full, completed from reference TRBV5-1 and TRBJ1-4, reads KAGVTQTPRYLIKTRGQQVTLSCSPISGHRSVSWYQQTPGQGLQFLFEYFSETQRNKGNFPGRFSGRQFSNSRSEMNVSTLELGDSALYLCASSLQSRNEKLFFGSGTQLSVL.

The genes are TRBV4-1 and TRBJ2-5, with TRBD2 identical over 12 bases. With 4 bases clipped from V and 7 bases from J, the junction kept 10 bases outside the gene matches. This CDR3 is built from 16 residues. Looked up from germline, CDR1 is MGHRA and CDR2 is YSYEKL. The CDR3 sequence is CASSLGLAGPRGTQYF. The CDR3 DNA reads as TGCGCCAGCAGCCTGGGACTAGCGGGCCCTCGGGGGACCCAGTACTTC.

V usage is TRBV19 and J usage is TRBJ1-3; D unclear. The CDR3 loop spans 15 amino acids. Germline loops: CDR1 LNHDA, CDR2 SQIVND (reference sequence). V was clipped by 3 bases and J by 0 bases, with 9 bases between them. The CDR3 DNA is TGTGCCAGTAGTATGGTCGCCTACTCTGGAAACACCATATATTTT. This encodes CASSMVAYSGNTIYF.

The V call is TRBV2, the J call TRBJ2-1; no clear D. With 3 bases removed from V and 7 bases from J, the gap between germline ends came to 7 bases. Germline loops: CDR1 SNHLY, CDR2 FYNNEI. CDR3 size: 12 residues. CDR3 DNA sequence: TGTGCCAGCAGTGACGGTGGGAATGAGCAGTTCTTC. Protein: CASSDGGNEQFF.

The V and J genes are TRBV2 and TRBJ2-2, with a tentative D call TRBD2 (6 bases). V was cut by 5 bases and J by 1 base, with 11 bases left in between. The germline V gene encodes CDR1 SNHLY and CDR2 FYNNEI. This CDR3 is built from 15 residues. CDR3 amino acids: CASSQGLGNTGELFF. CDR3 nucleotides: TGTGCCAGCAGTCAGGGACTCGGGAACACCGGGGAGCTGTTTTTT.

This sequence joins TRBV14 and TRBJ1-2, with a weak D call TRBD1 (6 bases). CDR3 length: 14 residues. V lost 2 bases, J lost 4 bases, and 11 bases lay in between. In germline, CDR1 is SGHDN, CDR2 FVKESK. CDR3 sequence reads: CASSQLAGAYGYTF. The CDR3 DNA sequence: TGTGCCAGCAGCCAATTAGCAGGGGCCTATGGCTACACCTTC.